The 18 T cell receptor beta chains in this list originate from one sample, sequenced in a study of shared clonotypes between healthy human individuals. This table comes from immunoSEQ multiplex PCR, and its TCRdb copy is limited to in-frame clones, with some not included. The sample consists of some 2,000,000 clones, 95% of them appearing once. The sample was naive CD4+ T cells sorted from blood. Subset in this sample: CD45RA+ positively selected. Every receptor here comes from a young man in good health.

This clone was counted once. CDR3 region: CAWSGPGTRNIQYF. The DNA of the CDR3 is TGTGCCTGGAGCGGCCCCGGGACTAGAAACATTCAGTACTTC. The chain recombines TRBV30 with TRBJ2-4; TRBD2 matches 8 bases. J was trimmed by 6 bases and V by 3 bases; bases with no gene match: 7. The CDR3 has 14 residues. From germline, CDR1 is GTSNPN and CDR2 SVGIG (reference sequence).

V usage is TRBV9 and J usage is TRBJ2-7; no reliable D call. Germline CDR1 reads SGDLS; CDR2 reads YYNGEE. The CDR3 is 13 residues long. V dropped 2 bases and J dropped 8 bases, with 14 bases sitting between them. The CDR3 sequence: CASSVNPGEKQYF. CDR3 nucleotide sequence: TGTGCCAGCAGCGTCAACCCTGGAGAAAAGCAGTACTTC.

The chain recombines TRBV5-4 with TRBJ2-6; 7 bases match TRBD1. Germline assignment: CDR1 SGHNT and CDR2 YYREEE (reference sequence). V shed 5 bases, J shed 8 bases, and the junction held 10 bases outside the gene matches. The CDR3 covers 15 residues. Here the CDR3 reads CASSQKGAYTNVLTF. In DNA, the CDR3 is TGTGCCAGCAGTCAAAAGGGGGCGTATACCAACGTCCTGACTTTC.

This chain links TRBV19 with TRBJ2-3; 12 positions agree with TRBD2. This CDR3 has 15 amino acids. Trimming cost V 3 bases and J 3 bases; bases outside gene matches: 1. From germline, CDR1 is LNHDA and CDR2 SQIVND (reference sequence). Here the CDR3 reads CASSIGTSGTDTQYF. The CDR3 DNA follows: TGTGCCAGTAGTATCGGGACTAGCGGGACAGATACGCAGTATTTT.

V usage is TRBV5-1 and J usage is TRBJ2-1, with TRBD2 matching 8 bases. The germline V gene has CDR1 SGHRS and CDR2 YFSETQ. The CDR3 is 14 residues long. V lost 4 bases and J lost 7; bases outside the gene matches: 7. CDR3 amino acids: CASSTSGLANEQFF. The CDR3 nucleotides read TGCGCCAGCAGCACTTCAGGACTAGCTAATGAGCAGTTCTTC.

The chain carries TRBV10-3 and TRBJ1-5, with a possible D match to TRBD1 (5 bases). The V gene's germline CDR1 is ENHRY and CDR2 SYGVKD. This CDR3 contains 17 residues. The V and J ends lost 2 bases and 6 bases respectively, with 20 bases between them. DNA of the CDR3: TGTGCCATCAGTGAGAGTGGTAGTAAGGGGACCGGTCAGCCCCAGCATTTT. This sequence encodes CAISESGSKGTGQPQHF.

This chain uses TRBV5-6 with TRBJ1-2; D is unclear. The germline CDR1 and CDR2 sequences are SGHDT and YYEEEE. The CDR3 totals 14 residues. Trimming pared 0 bases from V and 3 bases from J, leaving 9 bases between. For the CDR3, the DNA is TGTGCCAGCAGCTTGGGCCCCCGGGACTATGGCTACACCTTC. Translating it yields CASSLGPRDYGYTF.

The chain carries TRBV2 and TRBJ2-2; unclear D gene. Germline values: CDR1 SNHLY, CDR2 FYNNEI. Trimming took 6 bases from V and 6 from J, leaving 11 bases between them. This CDR3 is 13 amino acids long. The CDR3 loop is CASRANQPGELFF. DNA of the CDR3: TGTGCCAGCAGGGCTAACCAGCCCGGGGAGCTGTTTTTT.

The rearrangement uses TRBV9 and TRBJ1-3; maybe TRBD1 (5 bases). The CDR3 is 15 residues long. Germline loops: CDR1 SGDLS, CDR2 YYNGEE. Trimming removed 3 bases at V and 6 bases at J, with 16 bases between. The CDR3 loop reads CASSADDSYKNTIYF. The CDR3 DNA follows: TGTGCCAGCAGCGCCGACGACAGTTACAAAAACACCATATATTTT.

The rearrangement uses TRBV6-1 and TRBJ2-5; tentatively, D is TRBD1 (6 bases). Trimming took off 3 bases at V and 2 bases at J, with 13 bases between the two ends. There are 15 residues in the CDR3. The germline CDR1 and CDR2 sequences are MNHNS and SASEGT. The CDR3 bases are TGTGCCAGCAGTGATTACACAGGGCAGCAAGAGACCCAGTACTTC. Residues: CASSDYTGQQETQYF.

V usage is TRBV5-4 and J usage is TRBJ2-5; D unclear. Trimming left V 2 bases short and J 10 bases short, with 12 bases between. There are 12 residues in the CDR3. Germline CDR1 is SGHNT and CDR2 is YYREEE (reference sequence). The CDR3 here is CASSFGREVQYF. DNA for the CDR3: TGTGCCAGCAGCTTTGGAAGGGAAGTCCAGTACTTC.

This chain connects TRBV7-6 to TRBJ1-2; D may be TRBD1 (6 bases). This CDR3 spans 13 amino acids. Germline loops: CDR1 SGHVS, CDR2 FNYEAQ. The V gene lost 6 bases and the J gene lost 6 bases, with 14 bases spanning the gap. This CDR3 reads CASSQSTGNGYTF. DNA of the CDR3: TGTGCCAGCAGTCAAAGCACAGGGAATGGCTACACCTTC.

The chain uses TRBV6-5 and TRBJ2-5, with 7 bases lining up with TRBD1. Germline CDR1 is MNHEY and CDR2 is SVGAGI. The CDR3 runs 14 residues. V lost 4 bases and J lost 3; bases outside the gene matches: 5. The CDR3 loop is CASSSIDREETQYF. In DNA form, the CDR3 reads TGTGCCAGCAGTTCAATCGACAGGGAAGAGACCCAGTACTTC.

The chain uses TRBV4-1 and TRBJ2-2; D is possibly TRBD2 (6 bases). The CDR3 loop spans 15 amino acids. CDR1 and CDR2 from the germline V gene are MGHRA and YSYEKL. V lost 6 bases and J lost 2, with 13 bases in between. CDR3 loop: CASRPETSNTGELFF. Written as DNA, the CDR3 is TGCGCCAGCAGACCCGAAACTAGCAACACCGGGGAGCTGTTTTTT.

The chain couples TRBV5-4 to TRBJ2-7; no reliable D call. CDR1 and CDR2 from the germline V gene are SGHNT and YYREEE (reference sequence). Trimming cost V 4 bases and J 3 bases, with 11 bases left between them. CDR3 length: 13 residues. The CDR3 reads CASSTRTNYEQYF. CDR3 nucleotide sequence: TGTGCCAGCAGCACCCGGACGAACTACGAGCAGTACTTC. Full variable domain (missing parts from reference TRBV5-4 and TRBJ2-7): ETGVTQSPTHLIKTRGQQVTLRCSSQSGHNTVSWYQQALGQGPQFIFQYYREEENGRGNFPPRFSGLQFPNYSSELNVNALELDDSALYLCASSTRTNYEQYFGPGTRLTVT.

The rearrangement uses TRBV7-9 and TRBJ1-1; D not certain. Trimming cost V 2 bases and J 2 bases, with 9 bases left between them. Germline CDR1 SEHNR, CDR2 FQNEAQ (reference sequence). The CDR3 spans 14 residues. The CDR3 sequence: CASSLSRVNTEAFF. DNA of the CDR3: TGTGCCAGCAGCTTATCCCGGGTTAACACTGAAGCTTTCTTT.

The chain has TRBV28 and TRBJ2-5; maybe TRBD1 (5 bases). Per the germline V gene, CDR1 is MDHEN and CDR2 is SYDVKM. V shed 3 bases and J shed 9 bases, with 14 bases lying between them. The length of the CDR3 is 13 residues. CDR3 in DNA: TGTGCCAGCAGTTTGGCAGGGATCGAGGCCCAGTACTTC. This encodes CASSLAGIEAQYF.

This clone was recorded only once. The chain joins TRBV27 to TRBJ1-6, with D maybe TRBD1 (5 bases). CDR3 length: 16 residues. Germline loops: CDR1 MNHEY, CDR2 SMNVEV (reference sequence). The V end was cut by 6 bases, the J end by 4 bases, with 16 bases between. Written as DNA, the CDR3 is TGTGCCAGCAGAGTGGGGACGGACACTTATAATTCACCCCTCCACTTT. Amino acids: CASRVGTDTYNSPLHF.